The 20 T cell receptor beta chains in this list originate from one sample, sequenced in a study of T cell clonality in common variable immunodeficiency. The data were produced by immunoSEQ multiplex PCR, yet TCRdb's version contains in-frame clones alone and is incomplete. The specimen gives 45,000 to 55,000 clones without singletons; the ten biggest hold approximately 5.4%. The sample comprised peripheral blood mononuclear cells. The source of these receptors is a person between 18 and 75 years old in good health.

This clone was found many times. The read terminates 3 residues ahead of where the CDR3 ends, so the germline J gene completes it. The chain is built from TRBV12-3 or TRBV12-4 and TRBJ1-5, with D perhaps TRBD1 (5 bases). V lost 4 bases, J lost 6 bases, and 10 bases lay in between. The CDR3 is made up of 13 amino acids. CDR3 sequence reads: CASSSWGGQPQHF. The sequenced part of the CDR3 DNA is TGTGCCAGCAGTTCTTGGGGCGGTCAGCCC.

The sample holds many counts of this clone. The CDR3 bases that were read are TGTGCCACCAGTGATGCCCAGGGGGACATAACTAACTATGGC. This codes for CATSDAQGDITNYG. The whole CDR3 sequence is CATSDAQGDITNYGYTF. This sequence joins TRBV24-1 and TRBJ1-2; 7 bases map to TRBD1. The CDR3 is cut off 3 residues early in the read; its end comes from the germline J gene. CDR3 size: 17 residues. Trimming cost V 3 bases and J 0 bases; bases outside gene matches: 9. The germline CDR1 and CDR2 sequences are KGHDR and SFDVKD.

The sample holds many counts of this clone. Read coverage stops 3 residues before the CDR3 terminus; the germline J gene supplies the remainder. The chain uses TRBV12-3 or TRBV12-4 and TRBJ2-7, with 8 positions matching TRBD2. V lost 7 bases and J lost 2; bases outside the gene matches: 4. This CDR3 spans 13 amino acids. The sequenced part of the CDR3 DNA is TGTGCCAGCACCCCGGGACTAGCCTACGAG. Amino acids: CASTPGLAYE. The full-length CDR3 reads as CASTPGLAYEQYF.

Many counts were recorded for this clone. The read is 3 residues too short to cover the CDR3 end, so that end is filled in from the germline J gene. The chain combines TRBV10-3 with TRBJ1-4; TRBD1 matches 7 bases. The V gene end was trimmed by 6 bases and the J gene end by 5 bases; junction bases not matched to a gene: 9. The germline CDR1 and CDR2 sequences are ENHRY and SYGVKD. The CDR3 extends over 15 amino acids. CDR3 sequence reads: CAIRRDSLENEKLFF. The sequenced part of the CDR3 DNA is TGTGCCATCAGGCGGGACAGTCTAGAAAATGAAAAA.

This clone was recorded many times. The read ends 3 residues early relative to the CDR3; the germline J gene fills the gap. The V gene is TRBV5-1, the J gene TRBJ2-2, with unresolved D. This CDR3 is 12 amino acids long. The germline V gene encodes CDR1 SGHRS and CDR2 YFSETQ. V dropped 7 bases and J dropped 4 bases, with 8 bases sitting between them. CDR3 DNA, as far as it was read: TGCGCCAGCCGGTATGGCACCGGGGAG. Translated: CASRYGTGE. The whole CDR3 sequence is CASRYGTGELFF. The full variable domain, completed using reference TRBV5-1 and TRBJ2-2, is KAGVTQTPRYLIKTRGQQVTLSCSPISGHRSVSWYQQTPGQGLQFLFEYFSETQRNKGNFPGRFSGRQFSNSRSEMNVSTLELGDSALYLCASRYGTGELFFGEGSRLTVL.

The sample holds many counts of this clone. The CDR3 goes on 3 residues after the read ends, and that part is filled in from the germline J gene. The genes are TRBV27 and TRBJ1-2; 8 nucleotides align to TRBD1. The J segment lost 5 bases and the V segment lost 4 bases, leaving 6 bases of the junction unmatched. CDR1 MNHEY and CDR2 SMNVEV come from the germline V gene (reference sequence). The CDR3 runs to 14 residues. The CDR3 bases that were read are TGTGCCAGCAGTTATTCAGGGGGCCCGTATGGC. Translated, it gives CASSYSGGPYG. The CDR3, in full, reads CASSYSGGPYGYTF.

The table lists this clone with many counts. The read gets to within 3 residues of the CDR3 end, and the germline J gene fills in the rest. The chain recombines TRBV6-2 or TRBV6-3 with TRBJ2-4; 7 bases match TRBD1. The germline V gene has CDR1 MNHEY and CDR2 SVGEGT. The CDR3 has 15 amino acids. J was trimmed by 7 bases and V by 7 bases; bases with no gene match: 13. CDR3 in amino acids: CASTTHPTGLNIQYF. CDR3 DNA, as far as it was read: TGTGCCAGCACCACACACCCGACAGGGTTGAACATT.

This clone came up many times. The read falls 3 residues short of the CDR3 end, and the missing part is taken from the germline J gene. This chain joins TRBV2 and TRBJ1-4; possible D gene TRBD1, 5 bases. Germline values: CDR1 SNHLY, CDR2 FYNNEI. The CDR3 is made up of 14 amino acids. V shed 7 bases and J shed 2 bases, with 11 bases lying between them. The CDR3 DNA, read in part, is TGTGCCAGCAATATGAGGGGCACTAATGAAAAA. Its translation is CASNMRGTNEK. The full CDR3 sequence reads CASNMRGTNEKLFF.

This clone was seen repeatedly, ten times or more. The read stops 3 residues short of the end of the CDR3; the missing end is completed from the germline J gene. The J gene is TRBJ2-1, the V gene TRBV2, with 7 bases identical to TRBD2. The CDR3 runs to 15 residues. The V gene's germline CDR1 is SNHLY and CDR2 FYNNEI. V was pared by 7 bases and J by 0 bases, with 6 bases of the junction left unmatched. The CDR3 sequence: CASTIQRGSYNEQFF. The sequenced part of the CDR3 DNA is TGTGCCAGCACCATTCAGCGGGGCTCCTACAATGAG.

This clone was counted ten times or more. The read finishes 3 residues shy of the CDR3 end, and the germline J gene is used to complete it. The chain uses TRBV10-3 and TRBJ1-2, with unresolved D. Per the germline V gene, CDR1 is ENHRY and CDR2 is SYGVKD. The CDR3 is 14 residues long. The V and J ends lost 9 bases and 4 bases respectively, with 18 bases between them. This chain's CDR3 is CAISSRPTSYGYTF. The DNA read from the CDR3 is TGTGCCATTTCCTCAAGGCCCACTAGCTATGGC.

This clone was counted ten times or more. Read data end 3 residues before the CDR3 end; the end is taken from the germline J gene. The chain employs TRBV7-2 and TRBJ2-5; 9 nucleotides align to TRBD1. CDR1 is SGHTA and CDR2 is FQGNSA in the germline V gene. V lost 5 bases to trimming and J lost 5 bases; unmatched junction nucleotides: 6. This CDR3 is 14 amino acids long. CDR3 amino acids: CASSADRGWETQYF. Incomplete CDR3 DNA: TGTGCCAGCAGCGCCGACAGGGGGTGGGAGACC.

This clone was seen more than once but under ten times. Read coverage stops 3 residues before the CDR3 terminus; the germline J gene supplies the remainder. The rearrangement links TRBV11-2 to TRBJ2-4; perhaps TRBD1 as D (7 bases). Trimming shortened V by 5 bases and J by 8 bases, and 19 bases separated the two germline ends. CDR1 SGHAT and CDR2 FQNNGV come from the germline V gene. The CDR3 runs to 15 residues. The sequenced part of the CDR3 DNA is TGTGCCAGCAGCCTCAGAGGAGCAGGGGGGTACATT. Translated: CASSLRGAGGYI. The whole CDR3 reads CASSLRGAGGYIQYF.

Relative to its sample, this clone is medium-sized. The read ends 3 residues early relative to the CDR3; the germline J gene fills the gap. The genes are TRBV20-1 and TRBJ2-5, with 7 bases identical to TRBD1. V lost 5 bases and J lost 2; bases outside the gene matches: 5. Germline values: CDR1 DFQATT, CDR2 SNEGSKA (reference sequence). The CDR3 loop spans 13 amino acids. CDR3 DNA, as far as it was read: TGCAGTGCTCCTACAGGGGAACAAGAGACC. Its protein is CSAPTGEQET. The entire CDR3 protein reads CSAPTGEQETQYF.

In this sample, this clone turned up many times. The read is 3 residues too short to cover the CDR3 end, so that end is filled in from the germline J gene. The rearrangement links TRBV20-1 to TRBJ1-5, with TRBD1 as a possible D gene (5 bases). V was trimmed by 6 bases and J by 2 bases, leaving 17 bases between them. This CDR3 is built from 15 residues. Germline values: CDR1 DFQATT, CDR2 SNEGSKA (reference sequence). The CDR3 region is CSASSGVQGNQPQHF. The sequenced CDR3 bases are TGCAGTGCCTCCTCGGGGGTTCAGGGCAATCAGCCC.

This clone was detected many times. The read halts 3 residues ahead of the CDR3 end, with the missing end drawn from the germline J gene. V gene TRBV2 combines with J gene TRBJ2-1; TRBD1 matches 10 bases. This CDR3 has 14 residues. With V trimmed by 8 bases and J by 6 bases, 7 bases remained unmatched. Germline assignment: CDR1 SNHLY and CDR2 FYNNEI. The CDR3 loop reads CASVRDRGGNEQFF. The sequenced CDR3 bases are TGTGCCAGCGTAAGGGACAGGGGAGGCAATGAG. Using reference TRBV2 and TRBJ2-1 for the parts outside the CDR3, the full variable domain is EPEVTQTPSHQVTQMGQEVILRCVPISNHLYFYWYRQILGQKVEFLVSFYNNEISEKSEIFDDQFSVERPDGSNFTLKIRSTKLEDSAMYFCASVRDRGGNEQFFGPGTRLTVL.

As regards this clone: The missing CDR3 end, 3 residues past where the read stops, is filled in from the germline J gene. The V call is TRBV19, the J call TRBJ2-7; 10 bases are shared with TRBD2. V lost 5 bases and J lost 2; bases outside the gene matches: 6. This CDR3 has 15 residues. Germline loops: CDR1 LNHDA, CDR2 SQIVND (reference sequence). The sequenced CDR3 bases are TGTGCCAGTAGTCCGAGCGGGGGGGGGACCTACGAG. The encoded protein is CASSPSGGGTYE. The CDR3 reads in full as CASSPSGGGTYEQYF.

This clone came up many times. The read terminates 3 residues before the CDR3 end, so the remaining end is supplied by the germline J gene. V and J are TRBV5-1 and TRBJ1-5; unclear D gene. The CDR3 is 14 amino acids. The V end was cut by 0 bases, the J end by 4 bases, with 8 bases between. Germline CDR1 SGHRS, CDR2 YFSETQ. Partial CDR3 DNA: TGCGCCAGCAGCTTGGGGGCCCCGAATCAGCCC. As protein: CASSLGAPNQP. The complete CDR3 protein is CASSLGAPNQPQHF.

This clone was counted ten times or more. The CDR3 goes on 3 residues after the read ends, and that part is filled in from the germline J gene. The V gene is TRBV6-2 or TRBV6-3, the J gene TRBJ1-1; D is perhaps TRBD1 (5 bases). Germline values: CDR1 MNHEY, CDR2 SVGEGT. CDR3 size: 13 residues. Trimming removed 6 bases at V and 7 bases at J, with 15 bases between. The CDR3 protein is CASRGLAEGEAFF. The sequenced CDR3 bases are TGTGCCAGCAGGGGACTTGCCGAGGGTGAA.

This clone was detected only a few times. Sequencing ends 3 residues short of the CDR3 end; the germline J gene provides the rest. J is TRBJ2-7 and V is TRBV5-1, with a tentative D call TRBD2 (6 bases). CDR3 length equals 14 residues. Germline-derived CDR1 and CDR2 are SGHRS and YFSETQ. Trimming took off 1 base at V and 6 bases at J, with 14 bases between the two ends. This chain's CDR3 is CASSLSASESEQYF. Incomplete CDR3 DNA: TGCGCCAGCAGCTTGAGTGCTAGCGAAAGCGAG. The full variable domain, with the rest looked up from reference TRBV5-1 and TRBJ2-7, is KAGVTQTPRYLIKTRGQQVTLSCSPISGHRSVSWYQQTPGQGLQFLFEYFSETQRNKGNFPGRFSGRQFSNSRSEMNVSTLELGDSALYLCASSLSASESEQYFGPGTRLTVT.

This clone was counted ten times or more. With the read ending 3 residues before the CDR3 end, the germline J gene is used to fill in that end. The J gene is TRBJ2-5, the V gene TRBV5-1; a possible D gene is TRBD1 (5 bases). The CDR3 runs 15 residues. Germline lookup yields CDR1 SGHRS and CDR2 YFSETQ. Trimming took 0 bases from V and 6 from J, leaving 15 bases between them. The part of the CDR3 DNA that was read is TGCGCCAGCAGCTTGGACAGGCCCCCTCGGAAGACC. As protein: CASSLDRPPRKT. The whole CDR3 is CASSLDRPPRKTQYF.